The 2 T cell receptor beta chains below come from one sample, sequenced in a study of shared clonotypes between healthy human individuals. Sequenced by immunoSEQ multiplex PCR; TCRdb stores in-frame clones only, minus some. The table lists about 2.4 million clones, just over 90% of them singletons. Specimen: naive CD4+ T cells sorted from blood. Subset indicated: CD45RA+ positively selected. These receptors were taken from a man between 18 and 29 years old in good health.

The chain couples TRBV28 to TRBJ1-3, with D possibly being TRBD1 (6 bases). V dropped 3 bases and J dropped 0 bases, with 15 bases sitting between them. The germline V gene encodes CDR1 MDHEN and CDR2 SYDVKM. This CDR3 has 17 amino acids. This CDR3 is CASSLNRVLSSGNTIYF. The CDR3, as DNA: TGTGCCAGCAGTTTGAACAGGGTCCTTTCCTCTGGAAACACCATATATTTT.

As regards this clone: This CDR3 is also generated by other DNA sequences in the sample. The CDR3 region is CASSLAVGGQETQYF. Here the CDR3 DNA reads TGCGCCAGCAGCTTGGCCGTTGGGGGTCAAGAGACCCAGTACTTC. This chain links TRBV5-1 with TRBJ2-5; D may match TRBD1 or TRBD2 (5 bases each). The ends were cut back, 0 bases at V and 2 bases at J, with 11 bases in the middle. CDR3 length: 15 residues. Germline values: CDR1 SGHRS, CDR2 YFSETQ.